A selection of T cell receptor beta chains follows, all from one sample in a study of shared clonotypes between healthy human individuals. The method was immunoSEQ multiplex PCR; TCRdb's version includes in-frame clones alone and lacks a portion of them. The sample shows around 1.5 million clones, 95% to 99% of them seen only once. Sequencing was performed on naive CD4+ T cells sorted from blood. The receptor set was obtained from a young man in good health. Each CDR3 is given with its conserved first and last residue. D genes are given only for firm matches. Clone size is not always given. Where it is, it says once, few, many or a class for expanded clones.

abundance	v_gene	j_gene	d_gene	CDR3nt	CDR3aa
NA	TRBV7-2	TRBJ1-2	TRBD1	TGTGCCAGCAGCCCAGGACAGGGATTGGACTATGGCTACACCTTC	CASSPGQGLDYGYTF
NA	TRBV5-1	TRBJ1-3	NA	TGCGCCAGCAGCTTGGGTTGGGGCGATCTCTCTGGAAACACCATATATTTT	CASSLGWGDLSGNTIYF
few	TRBV27	TRBJ1-1	TRBD1	TGTGCCAACTCAGGACAGGGGGCTGAAGCTTTCTTT	CANSGQGAEAFF
NA	TRBV7-9	TRBJ2-3	TRBD2	TGTGCCAGCAGTTTGAGCGGGAGGGGCACAGATACGCAGTATTTT	CASSLSGRGTDTQYF
NA	TRBV9	TRBJ2-1	NA	TGTGCCAGCAGCGAGGGGCGGGGCTCCTACAATGAGCAGTTCTTC	CASSEGRGSYNEQFF
NA	TRBV18	TRBJ2-5	NA	TGTGCCAGCTCATTTCCGGGGCAAGAGACCCAGTACTTC	CASSFPGQETQYF
NA	TRBV28	TRBJ1-1	NA	TGTGCCAGCAGCCCCGGGCCCCAGGAGACTGAAGCTTTCTTT	CASSPGPQETEAFF
NA	TRBV7-2	TRBJ2-1	NA	TGTGCCAGCAGCTCAATAAACCGGGACAACACGGGGAGGGATGAGCAGTTCTTC	CASSSINRDNTGRDEQFF
NA	TRBV19	TRBJ1-1	NA	TGTGCCAGTAGTAGGAAGATCACAGGCCTCATGAACACTGAAGCTTTCTTT	CASSRKITGLMNTEAFF
NA	TRBV19	TRBJ2-2	TRBD1	TGTGCCAGTAGTATAGCACAGGGGGCCCCCGGGGAGCTGTTTTTT	CASSIAQGAPGELFF
NA	TRBV7-2	TRBJ2-7	NA	TGTGCCAGCAGCTTACGGGGAACCTACGAGCAGTACTTC	CASSLRGTYEQYF
NA	TRBV4-1	TRBJ2-7	NA	TGCGCCAGCAGCGAATCGTACGGTTACGAGCAGTACTTC	CASSESYGYEQYF
NA	TRBV19	TRBJ2-1	NA	TGTGCCAGTAGTACCCCCGGCGGGCGGAATGAGCAGTTCTTC	CASSTPGGRNEQFF
NA	TRBV19	TRBJ2-1	NA	TGTGCCAGTAGTATAGGGGAAGGTTATGAGCAGTTCTTC	CASSIGEGYEQFF
NA	TRBV6-6	TRBJ2-7	TRBD2	TGTGCCAGCAGTCAAGGGACTAACTACGAGCAGTACTTC	CASSQGTNYEQYF
NA	TRBV4-1	TRBJ2-3	NA	TGCGCCAGCAGCCCCCAGGAGTTAGGAGGCACAGATACGCAGTATTTT	CASSPQELGGTDTQYF
NA	TRBV7-2	TRBJ2-2	NA	TGTGCCAGCAGCTCAACGTACACCGGGGAGCTGTTTTTT	CASSSTYTGELFF
NA	TRBV4-3	TRBJ1-4	NA	TGCGCCAGCAGCCAAGATTGGGGGGGGCGAACTAATGAAAAACTGTTTTTT	CASSQDWGGRTNEKLFF
NA	TRBV10-2	TRBJ2-7	NA	TGCGCCAGCAGTTTGGCTAGCTCGGGTGAGCAGTACTTC	CASSLASSGEQYF
once	TRBV10-3	TRBJ2-5	NA	TGTGCCATCAGTGGCCCCCGGGAGCCGGAGACCCAGTACTTC	CAISGPREPETQYF
NA	TRBV6-5	TRBJ2-2	NA	TGTGCCAGCAGTTCCCGTTCCGGGGGCAACACCGGGGAGCTGTTTTTT	CASSSRSGGNTGELFF
NA	TRBV5-1	TRBJ2-7	TRBD2	TGCGCCAGCAGCACACTAGCGGGGTCCTACGAGCAGTACTTC	CASSTLAGSYEQYF
NA	TRBV29-1	TRBJ2-1	TRBD2	TGCAGCGCAACCAAGCGGGGCCCTTCCAATGAGCAGTTCTTC	CSATKRGPSNEQFF
NA	TRBV10-3	TRBJ2-5	TRBD2	TGTGCCATCAGTGTGCTAGCGGGAGCCGAGACCCAGTACTTC	CAISVLAGAETQYF
NA	TRBV7-9	TRBJ1-1	TRBD1	TGTGCCAGCAGCTTACAGGGGGCCTCTGAAGCTTTCTTT	CASSLQGASEAFF
NA	TRBV5-4	TRBJ2-7	NA	TGTGCCAGCAGCTCCGGGGGACCGAAGAACTACGAGCAGTACTTC	CASSSGGPKNYEQYF
NA	TRBV18	TRBJ2-7	TRBD2	TGTGCCAGCTCACCAAAGCCCGGGGGGGGGTACGAGCAGTACTTC	CASSPKPGGGYEQYF
NA	TRBV5-1	TRBJ2-1	TRBD2	TGCGCCAGCAGCTTGGCCCACCCGACTAGCGGGTTTTACAATGAGCAGTTCTTC	CASSLAHPTSGFYNEQFF
once	TRBV10-3	TRBJ2-1	TRBD2	TGTGCCATCAGAGAAGCGGGAGGGAACTTCAATGAGCAGTTCTTC	CAIREAGGNFNEQFF
NA	TRBV7-8	TRBJ1-4	NA	TGTGCCAGCAGCTTAGAGGAGGGCCTTGCAACTAATGAAAAACTGTTTTTT	CASSLEEGLATNEKLFF
NA	TRBV2	TRBJ2-5	NA	TGTGCCAGCAGTGAAATGGGGGGCCCCTCAGAGACCCAGTACTTC	CASSEMGGPSETQYF
NA	TRBV5-1	TRBJ2-2	TRBD2	TGCGCCAGCAGTACACTGCCGGGCGGGAGGGCCGAGAACACCGGGGAGCTGTTTTTT	CASSTLPGGRAENTGELFF
NA	TRBV6-1	TRBJ2-7	NA	TGTGCCAGCAGTGAAGTTGGGGGGCGCCGGGAGCAGTACTTC	CASSEVGGRREQYF